The 26 T cell receptor beta chains reported below all come from one sample, sequenced in a study of neurological immune-mediated disorders. TCRdb reprocessed the 5' RACE reads via MiXCR and lists one record per CDR3 protein. The data show about 55,000 distinct CDR3 sequences, less than 5% seen once. Sequencing used PBMCs. These receptors were obtained from a man aged 50 to 60 with multiple sclerosis.

This clonotype was picked up a small number of times. The rearrangement uses TRBV7-8 and TRBJ2-7, with D perhaps assigned TRBD1 or TRBD2 (5 bases each). Germline V CDR1 and CDR2: SGHVS, FQNEAQ. Trimming pared 7 bases from V and 5 bases from J, leaving 15 bases between. The CDR3 loop spans 13 amino acids. CDR3 nucleotide sequence: TGTGCCAGCATCCTGGGACGTGGAGACGAGCAGTACTTC. Its protein is CASILGRGDEQYF.

About this clonotype: With a much larger clone just one base away, this may be a read error. V and J are TRBV20-1 and TRBJ1-3; D is uncertain. Germline loops: CDR1 DFQATT, CDR2 SNEGSKA (reference sequence). This CDR3 spans 15 amino acids. The CDR3 coding sequence is TGCAGTGCTAGAGATGAGGCGTCCTCTGGAAAAACCATATATTTT. It encodes CSARDEASSGKTIYF.

Ten or more counts support this clonotype. The rearrangement links TRBV12-3 or TRBV12-4 to TRBJ1-6; possible D gene TRBD1, 6 bases. V was shortened by 6 bases and J by 7 bases, with 16 bases between the two germline ends. This CDR3 spans 15 amino acids. The CDR3 DNA follows: TGTGCCAGCAGCCCGGAGTGGGGGGCCAATTCACCCCTCCACTTT. Amino acids: CASSPEWGANSPLHF.

This clonotype was found many times. V is TRBV4-1 and J is TRBJ2-5, with TRBD1 matching 7 bases. Unmatched junction bases numbered 3, after V lost 2 bases and J lost 0 bases. Germline lookup yields CDR1 MGHRA and CDR2 YSYEKL. The length of the CDR3 is 15 residues. CDR3 in amino acids: CASSQRTGYQETQYF. For the CDR3, the DNA is TGCGCCAGCAGCCAACGGACAGGATACCAAGAGACCCAGTACTTC.

This clonotype was detected many times. The chain uses TRBV5-1 and TRBJ2-7; unclear D gene. The CDR3 is made up of 14 amino acids. Germline CDR1 reads SGHRS; CDR2 reads YFSETQ. The germline V and J ends were trimmed by 0 bases and 4 bases, with 11 bases remaining between them. CDR3 protein: CASSLDAESYEQYF. The CDR3, as DNA: TGCGCCAGCAGCTTGGATGCGGAGTCATACGAGCAGTACTTC.

At least ten counts were recorded for this clonotype. The rearrangement uses TRBV20-1 and TRBJ2-7; TRBD1 might be the D (5 bases). V dropped 4 bases and J dropped 5 bases, with 18 bases sitting between them. Germline CDR1 is DFQATT and CDR2 is SNEGSKA (reference sequence). CDR3 length: 14 residues. In DNA form, the CDR3 reads TGCAGTGCTATGTGGTATAGGGGTATCGACGAGCAGTACTTC. It is translated as CSAMWYRGIDEQYF.

V and J are TRBV20-1 and TRBJ2-2, with no clear D. This CDR3 has 13 amino acids. The germline V gene encodes CDR1 DFQATT and CDR2 SNEGSKA (reference sequence). The V gene lost 7 bases and the J gene lost 2 bases, with 11 bases spanning the gap. CDR3 sequence: CSVGRLNTGELFF. In DNA form, the CDR3 reads TGCAGTGTGGGCCGTCTAAACACCGGGGAGCTGTTTTTT.

This clonotype was found many times. This chain uses TRBV6-5 with TRBJ2-3, with TRBD2 matching over 15 bases. The germline gives CDR1 MNHEY, CDR2 SVGAGI. After removal of 2 bases from V and 3 bases from J, the junction contained 0 bases not matched to a gene. This CDR3 spans 16 amino acids. The CDR3 is CASSYGLAGGTDTQYF. CDR3 DNA sequence: TGTGCCAGCAGTTACGGACTAGCGGGGGGGACAGATACGCAGTATTTT.

V gene TRBV20-1 combines with J gene TRBJ2-7; 9 bases are shared with TRBD2. The germline CDR1 and CDR2 sequences are DFQATT and SNEGSKA (reference sequence). CDR3 length equals 15 residues. Trimming cost V 4 bases and J 4 bases; bases outside gene matches: 11. This CDR3 is CSANPGGRAGYEQYF. In DNA form, the CDR3 reads TGCAGTGCTAACCCCGGCGGGAGGGCCGGGTACGAGCAGTACTTC.

In its sample, this clonotype was seen many times. V and J are TRBV12-3 or TRBV12-4 and TRBJ2-1; 7 bases are shared with TRBD2. Trimming removed 4 bases from V and 9 bases from J; junction bases left unmatched: 15. The CDR3 length is 16 residues. The CDR3 DNA reads as TGTGCCAGCAGTTCCACCGGACTAGTAGTCTTTGGTGAGCAGTTCTTC. This sequence encodes CASSSTGLVVFGEQFF.

This clonotype has a count of ten or more. V and J are TRBV5-1 and TRBJ2-2; 7 positions match TRBD1. Trimming took 5 bases from V and 2 from J; bases not matched to a gene: 9. The germline CDR1 and CDR2 sequences are SGHRS and YFSETQ. CDR3 length: 16 residues. The CDR3 sequence: CASSSLGQSNTGELFF. The DNA for the CDR3 is TGCGCCAGCAGTTCACTGGGACAGTCAAACACCGGGGAGCTGTTTTTT.

Points on this clonotype: One junction end disagrees with the germline gene, perhaps due to a read error. The gene calls are TRBV4-1 and TRBJ1-1, with D hard to call. This CDR3 spans 16 amino acids. Looked up from germline, CDR1 is MGHRA and CDR2 is YSYEKL. CDR3 protein: CASSQISVGLNTETFF. The CDR3 DNA reads TGCGCCAGCAGCCAAATTTCTGTCGGGTTGAACACTGAAACTTTCTTT.

The sample holds many counts of this clonotype. J is TRBJ2-4 and V is TRBV5-1; TRBD2 matches 15 bases. From germline, CDR1 is SGHRS and CDR2 YFSETQ. The ends lost 3 bases at V and 7 bases at J; junction bases unmatched: 8. The CDR3 consists of 17 residues. CDR3 DNA: TGCGCCAGCAGCTGGACTAGCGGGGGGGCTCCTGAGAACATTCAGTACTTC. Translated: CASSWTSGGAPENIQYF.

Only a few counts were recorded for this clonotype. The chain has TRBV14 and TRBJ1-1; 9 bases match TRBD1. Germline V gene data show CDR1 as SGHDN and CDR2 as FVKESK. The CDR3 length is 14 residues. V dropped 6 bases and J dropped 5; count of bases not matched to a gene: 7. The CDR3 sequence: CASRHPGTGTEAFF. For the CDR3, the DNA is TGTGCCAGCAGGCATCCCGGGACAGGGACTGAAGCTTTCTTT.

This clonotype was detected many times. This chain joins TRBV10-3 and TRBJ1-6; 7 bases align to TRBD1. This CDR3 is built from 15 residues. The junction had 11 bases not matched to a gene; V was cut back by 5 bases and J by 10 bases. Looked up from germline, CDR1 is ENHRY and CDR2 is SYGVKD. CDR3 nucleotide sequence: TGTGCCATCAGTCCGGGACAGAGAGGAGAATCACCCCTCCACTTT. Amino acids: CAISPGQRGESPLHF.

This clonotype appeared many times. The chain uses TRBV4-1 and TRBJ2-2; weak D call: TRBD1 (7 bases). Trimming shortened V by 7 bases and J by 0 bases, and 15 bases separated the two germline ends. The CDR3 has 16 residues. Germline CDR1 reads MGHRA; CDR2 reads YSYEKL. DNA of the CDR3: TGCGCCAGCACCCCAGGCAGGGGGGCGAACACCGGGGAGCTGTTTTTT. It specifies CASTPGRGANTGELFF.

This clonotype was found many times. At one boundary the junction diverges from the germline segment, which might be a read error. The rearrangement uses TRBV20-1 and TRBJ1-6, with D possibly TRBD1 on 6 matching bases. The CDR3 sequence is 13 residues long. The germline V gene has CDR1 DFQATT and CDR2 SNEGSKA (reference sequence). The CDR3 loop is CSARQGLESPLNF. Written as DNA, the CDR3 is TGCAGTGCTAGACAGGGGCTCGAATCACCCCTCAACTTT.

This clonotype was recorded many times. V is TRBV5-5 and J is TRBJ2-7; no definite D call. The germline V gene has CDR1 SGHKS and CDR2 YYEKEE (reference sequence). This CDR3 region has 13 residues. Trimming removed 3 bases from V and 7 bases from J, with 14 bases in between. Here the CDR3 reads CASSSRRPDEQYF. The CDR3 coding sequence is TGTGCCAGCAGCTCCCGACGGCCGGATGAGCAGTACTTC.

Ten or more counts support this clonotype. The rearrangement links TRBV6-5 to TRBJ2-6; D may be TRBD2 (5 bases). The V and J ends lost 8 bases and 0 bases respectively, with 14 bases between them. This CDR3 region has 16 residues. The germline V gene encodes CDR1 MNHEY and CDR2 SVGAGI. The CDR3 reads CASGGLDHSGANVLTF. CDR3 DNA: TGTGCCAGCGGCGGGCTGGATCACTCTGGGGCCAACGTCCTGACTTTC.

This clonotype was picked up many times. V gene TRBV20-1 combines with J gene TRBJ1-5; D call uncertain. Germline CDR1 DFQATT, CDR2 SNEGSKA (reference sequence). With 2 bases removed from V and 6 bases from J, the gap between germline ends came to 14 bases. There are 14 residues in the CDR3. CDR3 in amino acids: CSARQRLLTQPQHF. The CDR3 coding sequence is TGCAGTGCTAGACAGCGACTTTTGACTCAGCCCCAGCATTTT.

The rearrangement joins TRBV7-9 to TRBJ2-7; 9 nucleotides match TRBD2. Trimming took 4 bases from V and 7 from J; bases not matched to a gene: 8. The CDR3 contains 14 residues. Germline V gene lookup returns CDR1 SEHNR and CDR2 FQNEAQ (reference sequence). The CDR3 sequence: CASSSGIAGAEQYF. The CDR3 DNA is TGTGCCAGCAGCTCGGGAATAGCGGGAGCAGAGCAGTACTTC.

This clonotype appeared many times. The chain joins TRBV12-3 or TRBV12-4 to TRBJ2-5; D is unclear. V was trimmed by 5 bases and J by 5 bases, leaving 12 bases between them. This CDR3 has 13 residues. CDR3 amino acids: CASSGVSGETQYF. The CDR3 coding sequence is TGTGCCAGCAGTGGCGTTTCTGGGGAGACCCAGTACTTC.

This clonotype was observed at least ten times. This sequence joins TRBV5-1 and TRBJ2-7, with D perhaps matching TRBD2 (6 bases). This CDR3 comprises 12 residues. The germline CDR1 and CDR2 sequences are SGHRS and YFSETQ. Trimming removed 3 bases from V and 8 bases from J, with 12 bases in between. The chain's CDR3 is CASSSEGPQQYF. The CDR3 DNA is TGCGCCAGCAGCTCGGAGGGCCCCCAGCAGTACTTC.

There are many counts of this clonotype. The chain is built from TRBV24-1 and TRBJ2-3, with D possibly being TRBD2 (6 bases). The germline CDR1 and CDR2 sequences are KGHDR and SFDVKD. V lost 10 bases and J lost 3, with 13 bases in between. CDR3 length: 13 residues. The CDR3, as DNA: TGTGCCACAGAGGGGAGGACGACAGATACGCAGTATTTT. Protein product: CATEGRTTDTQYF.

This clonotype occurred many times. The rearrangement joins TRBV5-5 to TRBJ1-2, with a tentative D call TRBD1 (5 bases). The CDR3 covers 14 residues. Germline CDR1 and CDR2: SGHKS and YYEKEE (reference sequence). The V end was cut by 3 bases, the J end by 4 bases, with 13 bases between. CDR3 amino acids: CASSSRSGGYGYTF. The CDR3 nucleotides are TGTGCCAGCAGCTCCCGGTCGGGGGGCTATGGCTACACCTTC.

This clonotype has ten or more counts. The V and J genes are TRBV5-1 and TRBJ2-5, with a possible D match to TRBD1 (6 bases). The CDR3 sequence is 17 residues long. From germline, CDR1 is SGHRS and CDR2 YFSETQ. V dropped 4 bases and J dropped 4 bases, with 23 bases sitting between them. The CDR3 DNA sequence: TGCGCCAGCAGCCCCCTAGGACGACCAGGGGCGCCAGAGACCCAGTACTTC. Encoded protein: CASSPLGRPGAPETQYF.